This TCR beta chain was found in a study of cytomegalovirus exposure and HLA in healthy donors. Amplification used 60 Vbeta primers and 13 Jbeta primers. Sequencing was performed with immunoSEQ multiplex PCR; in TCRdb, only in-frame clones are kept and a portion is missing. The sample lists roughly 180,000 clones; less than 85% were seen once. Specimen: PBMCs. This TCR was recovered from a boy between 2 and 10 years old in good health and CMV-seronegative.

CDR3 in amino acids: CASRTPTSSYNEQFF. CDR3 sequence (DNA): TGTGCCAGCAGGACTCCCACTAGCTCCTACAATGAGCAGTTCTTC. The rearrangement joins TRBV5-6 to TRBJ2-1; TRBD2 is a possible D gene (5 bases). This CDR3 contains 15 residues. Germline values: CDR1 SGHDT, CDR2 YYEEEE. Trimming pared 5 bases from V and 0 bases from J, leaving 12 bases between.